Presented here are 32 T cell receptor beta chains from one specimen sequenced in a study of T cell repertoires in cytomegalovirus infection. MiXCR, run by TCRdb on the reads, gives a single entry per CDR3 protein. The profile covers 310,000 or so distinct CDR3 sequences, with about a sixth appearing a single time and approximately 12% taken by the ten largest. Material: PBMCs. These receptors came from a human donor in good health (CMV status not recorded). Some clones in this sample may be carry-over from other donors' samples.

This clonotype was counted at least ten times. The chain couples TRBV7-9 to TRBJ1-4; weak D call: TRBD1 (5 bases). Trimming took 1 base from V and 6 from J, leaving 12 bases between them. The germline CDR1 and CDR2 sequences are SEHNR and FQNEAQ (reference sequence). This CDR3 has 15 residues. CDR3 loop: CASSLEQSGDEKLFF. As DNA, the CDR3 is TGTGCCAGCAGCTTAGAACAGTCGGGGGATGAAAAACTGTTTTTT.

The CDR3 reads CATSEDRQPQHF. For the CDR3, the DNA is TGTGCCACCAGTGAGGACCGGCAGCCCCAGCATTTT. J is TRBJ1-5 and V is TRBV24-1; the D is unclear. V lost 4 bases and J 7 bases, leaving 7 bases between the germline ends. Germline V gene lookup returns CDR1 KGHDR and CDR2 SFDVKD. The CDR3 spans 12 residues.

J is TRBJ2-2 and V is TRBV5-1, with a weak D call TRBD2 (6 bases). V lost 3 bases, J lost 4 bases, and 10 bases lay in between. This CDR3 comprises 14 residues. Germline values: CDR1 SGHRS, CDR2 YFSETQ. Here the CDR3 reads CASSSGGSTGELFF. The CDR3 DNA reads as TGCGCCAGCAGCTCCGGGGGAAGCACCGGGGAGCTGTTTTTT.

Remarks on this clonotype: A read error may be the cause here, since a much bigger clone is one base away. The chain has TRBV10-3 and TRBJ2-6, with D unresolved. Per germline, CDR1 ENHRY and CDR2 SYGVKD. This CDR3 comprises 14 residues. Trimming cost V 2 bases and J 0 bases, with 2 bases left between them. This CDR3 is CAISESSGANVLTF. In DNA, the CDR3 is TGTGCCATCAGTGAGAGCTCTGGGGCCAACGTCCTGACTTTC.

This chain links TRBV9 with TRBJ1-1; D is unresolved. Trimming shortened V by 0 bases and J by 4 bases, and 10 bases separated the two germline ends. CDR3 length: 14 residues. Germline CDR1 reads SGDLS; CDR2 reads YYNGEE. CDR3 nucleotide sequence: TGTGCCAGCAGCGTAGGTTCGGGGATCACTGAAGCTTTCTTT. Amino acids: CASSVGSGITEAFF.

This chain joins TRBV6-2 or TRBV6-3 and TRBJ2-1; TRBD2 agrees at 10 bases. V lost 5 bases and J lost 2; bases outside the gene matches: 6. CDR1 and CDR2 from the germline V gene are MNHEY and SVGEGT. CDR3 length equals 16 residues. In DNA form, the CDR3 reads TGTGCCAGCAGTCGTAATAGCGGGGGGCCCTACAATGAGCAGTTCTTC. Its protein product is CASSRNSGGPYNEQFF.

This chain uses TRBV4-1 with TRBJ2-3; unclear D gene. Germline V gene sequence: CDR1 MGHRA, CDR2 YSYEKL. The CDR3 is made up of 13 amino acids. With 0 bases removed from V and 3 bases from J, the gap between germline ends came to 4 bases. For the CDR3, the DNA is TGCGCCAGCAGCCAAGATTGGACAGATACGCAGTATTTT. Its translation: CASSQDWTDTQYF.

This clonotype has ten or more counts. The CDR3 bases are TGTGCCAGCAGCTTAAAGACAGTGACTAATGAAAAACTGTTTTTT. It codes for CASSLKTVTNEKLFF. The rearrangement uses TRBV7-9 and TRBJ1-4; tentatively, D is TRBD1 (5 bases). Germline loops: CDR1 SEHNR, CDR2 FQNEAQ (reference sequence). CDR3 length: 15 amino acids. V was clipped by 2 bases and J by 2 bases, with 9 bases between them.

This clonotype was counted at least ten times. V usage is TRBV7-2 and J usage is TRBJ1-2; D call uncertain. Between the trimmed V and J ends, which lost 5 bases and 4 bases, there was a span of 11 bases. Germline loops: CDR1 SGHTA, CDR2 FQGNSA. The length of the CDR3 is 13 residues. In nucleotides, the CDR3 is TGTGCCAGCAGCCCTAGGATGGTCTATGGCTACACCTTC. It translates to CASSPRMVYGYTF.

This clonotype turned up a few times. V and J are TRBV7-6 and TRBJ1-6; D is possibly TRBD1 (5 bases). Germline CDR1 SGHVS, CDR2 FNYEAQ. The CDR3 is made up of 16 amino acids. Trimming removed 8 bases at V and 6 bases at J, with 20 bases between. The CDR3 spells CASGTGGTALNSPLHF. The CDR3 coding sequence is TGTGCCAGCGGGACGGGGGGGACGGCCCTTAATTCACCCCTCCACTTT.

This clonotype was counted only a few times. V gene TRBV7-2 combines with J gene TRBJ1-5; 7 bases fit TRBD1. CDR3 size: 14 residues. The germline gives CDR1 SGHTA, CDR2 FQGNSA. J lost 6 bases, V lost 6 bases, and 8 bases had no gene match. CDR3 coding DNA: TGTGCCAGCAGTAACAGGGGCGGGAGTCAGCCCCAGCATTTT. It codes for CASSNRGGSQPQHF.

J is TRBJ2-4 and V is TRBV5-5; D is unclear. V lost 3 bases and J lost 0, with 13 bases in between. CDR1 and CDR2 from the germline V gene are SGHKS and YYEKEE (reference sequence). CDR3 length equals 16 residues. Written as DNA, the CDR3 is TGTGCCAGCAGCTCACAACTGGTGGGAGCCAAAAACATTCAGTACTTC. Encoded protein: CASSSQLVGAKNIQYF. Using reference TRBV5-5 and TRBJ2-4 for the parts outside the CDR3, the full variable domain is DAGVTQSPTHLIKTRGQQVTLRCSPISGHKSVSWYQQVLGQGPQFIFQYYEKEERGRGNFPDRFSARQFPNYSSELNVNALLLGDSALYLCASSSQLVGAKNIQYFGAGTRLSVL.

The V and J genes are TRBV4-2 and TRBJ2-2; TRBD2 aligns across 11 bases. This CDR3 region has 16 residues. The J segment lost 4 bases and the V segment lost 2 bases, leaving 3 bases of the junction unmatched. Germline CDR1 reads LGHNA; CDR2 reads YNFKEQ. The CDR3 loop reads CASSQSGTSGTGELFF. Written as DNA, the CDR3 is TGTGCCAGCAGCCAATCTGGGACTAGCGGCACCGGGGAGCTGTTTTTT.

The sample holds many counts of this clonotype. The chain has TRBV12-3 or TRBV12-4 and TRBJ1-6; no clear D. The length of the CDR3 is 14 residues. Trimming removed 3 bases at V and 7 bases at J, with 10 bases between. CDR3 nucleotides: TGTGCCAGCAGTTTTTTCGGGGAGAATTCACCCCTCCACTTT. Its translation: CASSFFGENSPLHF.

The sample holds a few counts of this clonotype. The chain is built from TRBV27 and TRBJ1-2; 10 bases match TRBD1. V lost 4 bases to trimming and J lost 3 bases; unmatched junction nucleotides: 5. Looked up from germline, CDR1 is MNHEY and CDR2 is SMNVEV (reference sequence). The CDR3 covers 15 residues. The CDR3 loop is CASSSLGTGDYGYTF. The CDR3 DNA reads as TGTGCCAGCAGTTCCCTCGGGACAGGGGACTATGGCTACACCTTC.

Only a few counts were recorded for this clonotype. The chain carries TRBV6-2 or TRBV6-3 and TRBJ2-3, with TRBD2 as a possible D gene (5 bases). Trimming shortened V by 6 bases and J by 8 bases, and 15 bases separated the two germline ends. There are 13 residues in the CDR3. Germline V gene data show CDR1 as MNHEY and CDR2 as SVGEGT. The CDR3: CASSRTERGTQYF. The CDR3 DNA follows: TGTGCCAGCAGCCGCACGGAACGGGGTACGCAGTATTTT.

This clonotype was counted between two and nine times. This chain joins TRBV5-6 and TRBJ2-1, with 9 bases lining up with TRBD2. The germline V gene has CDR1 SGHDT and CDR2 YYEEEE. CDR3 length: 15 amino acids. After removal of 3 bases from V and 4 bases from J, the junction contained 5 bases not matched to a gene. CDR3 nucleotide sequence: TGTGCCAGCAGCTCGGGTAGCGGGGGATACAATGAGCAGTTCTTC. Protein sequence: CASSSGSGGYNEQFF.

This CDR3 reads CASSLAGRGDEQFF. DNA of the CDR3: TGTGCCAGCAGTTTAGCAGGGCGAGGCGATGAGCAGTTCTTC. The chain joins TRBV28 to TRBJ2-1; perhaps TRBD1 as D (5 bases). From germline, CDR1 is MDHEN and CDR2 SYDVKM. V was clipped by 2 bases and J by 8 bases, with 13 bases between them. This CDR3 spans 14 amino acids. The whole variable domain, remainder taken from reference TRBV28 and TRBJ2-1, is DVKVTQSSRYLVKRTGEKVFLECVQDMDHENMFWYRQDPGLGLRLIYFSYDVKMKEKGDIPEGYSVSREKKERFSLILESASTNQTSMYLCASSLAGRGDEQFFGPGTRLTVL.

Ten or more counts support this clonotype. The chain uses TRBV7-2 and TRBJ2-5, with D possibly being TRBD1 (6 bases). The CDR3 is made up of 13 amino acids. The germline V gene encodes CDR1 SGHTA and CDR2 FQGNSA. V lost 1 base to trimming and J lost 4 bases, with 7 bases between them. The DNA for the CDR3 is TGTGCCAGCAGCTTAGACAGGGTAGAGACCCAGTACTTC. This gives the protein CASSLDRVETQYF.

This chain joins TRBV6-2 or TRBV6-3 and TRBJ1-1; D not certain. V was pared by 7 bases and J by 2 bases, with 14 bases between. CDR1 and CDR2 (germline): MNHEY, SVGEGT. CDR3 length: 14 residues. Here the CDR3 reads CASIDPPGNTEAFF. CDR3 in DNA: TGTGCCAGCATCGACCCGCCGGGTAACACTGAAGCTTTCTTT.

This clonotype occurred a few times. The gene calls are TRBV4-3 and TRBJ2-3, with D possibly being TRBD2 (6 bases). The germline V and J ends were trimmed by 0 bases and 5 bases, with 12 bases remaining between them. Germline CDR1 LGHNA, CDR2 YSLEER. This CDR3 comprises 15 residues. The CDR3 loop is CASSQEWRGGDTQYF. The CDR3 nucleotides read TGCGCCAGCAGCCAAGAATGGCGGGGAGGAGATACGCAGTATTTT.

The chain links TRBV2 to TRBJ2-7; either TRBD1 or TRBD2 may fit D (5 bases each). V was pared by 6 bases and J by 5 bases, with 17 bases between. The CDR3 runs to 14 residues. Germline V gene data show CDR1 as SNHLY and CDR2 as FYNNEI. The CDR3 DNA reads as TGTGCCAGCAGCGATCGAACGGGGACCCACGAGCAGTACTTC. It translates to CASSDRTGTHEQYF.

This clonotype appeared a few times. V gene TRBV19 combines with J gene TRBJ1-5; D perhaps matches TRBD1 (6 bases). CDR3 length equals 13 residues. Germline V CDR1 and CDR2: LNHDA, SQIVND (reference sequence). Trimming removed 4 bases at V and 6 bases at J, with 10 bases between. The CDR3 protein is CASSTNRVQPQHF. DNA for the CDR3: TGTGCCAGTAGTACCAACAGGGTTCAGCCCCAGCATTTT.

This chain joins TRBV2 and TRBJ1-2; the D gene is possibly TRBD1 (6 bases). Per germline, CDR1 SNHLY and CDR2 FYNNEI. Between the trimmed V and J ends, which lost 3 bases and 4 bases, there was a span of 12 bases. CDR3 length: 14 amino acids. The CDR3 here is CASSDQGRGYGYTF. In DNA, the CDR3 is TGTGCCAGCAGTGATCAAGGCAGGGGCTATGGCTACACCTTC.

This clonotype showed up many times. V is TRBV25-1 and J is TRBJ2-3; either TRBD1 or TRBD2 may fit D (5 bases each). Per germline, CDR1 MGHDK and CDR2 SYGVNS. V was clipped by 2 bases and J by 0 bases, with 18 bases between them. The CDR3 has 18 amino acids. The CDR3 sequence is CASSEGLFPGGSTDTQYF. Here the CDR3 DNA reads TGTGCCAGCAGTGAAGGACTTTTCCCTGGGGGTAGCACAGATACGCAGTATTTT.

This clonotype was detected only a few times. V usage is TRBV6-1 and J usage is TRBJ2-5; a weak D match, TRBD2 (5 bases). This CDR3 is 14 amino acids long. Trimming cost V 6 bases and J 4 bases, with 15 bases left between them. Germline loops: CDR1 MNHNS, CDR2 SASEGT. DNA for the CDR3: TGTGCCAGCAGCCTCCTCCGGGGTGGAGAGACCCAGTACTTC. Encoded protein: CASSLLRGGETQYF.

In its sample, this clonotype was seen many times. The rearrangement links TRBV7-9 to TRBJ1-2; no firm D call. Germline V gene lookup returns CDR1 SEHNR and CDR2 FQNEAQ (reference sequence). V was clipped by 1 base and J by 1 base, with 13 bases between them. The CDR3 runs 16 residues. As DNA, the CDR3 is TGTGCCAGCAGCTTAGAACGGATTCACCTTAACTATGGCTACACCTTC. It specifies CASSLERIHLNYGYTF.

The rearrangement joins TRBV7-3 to TRBJ1-2; 9 bases are a match to TRBD1. Germline values: CDR1 SGHTA, CDR2 FQGTGA. The junction had 4 bases not matched to a gene; V was cut back by 5 bases and J by 3 bases. This CDR3 is 14 amino acids long. DNA of the CDR3: TGTGCCAGCAGCCGGACAGGGGATGACTATGGCTACACCTTC. It encodes CASSRTGDDYGYTF. Variable domain in full (rest from reference TRBV7-3 and TRBJ1-2): GAGVSQTPSNKVTEKGKYVELRCDPISGHTALYWYRQSLGQGPEFLIYFQGTGAADDSGLPNDRFFAVRPEGSVSTLKIQRTERGDSAVYLCASSRTGDDYGYTFGSGTRLTVV.

This clonotype was seen many times. The chain carries TRBV7-2 and TRBJ1-3; D perhaps matches TRBD1 (5 bases). V was clipped by 5 bases and J by 3 bases, with 11 bases between them. Looked up from germline, CDR1 is SGHTA and CDR2 is FQGNSA. This CDR3 comprises 14 residues. The CDR3 DNA follows: TGTGCCAGCAGCCGCCCCGGGGGTGGAAACACCATATATTTT. Protein sequence: CASSRPGGGNTIYF.

The table lists this clonotype with many counts. This rearrangement joins TRBV7-2 to TRBJ1-1; TRBD1 agrees at 12 bases. This CDR3 is 18 amino acids long. From germline, CDR1 is SGHTA and CDR2 FQGNSA. The J segment lost 2 bases and the V segment lost 1 base, leaving 8 bases of the junction unmatched. CDR3 amino acids: CASSLVGTGGTINTEAFF. CDR3 DNA sequence: TGTGCCAGCAGCTTAGTAGGGACAGGGGGCACAATTAACACTGAAGCTTTCTTT.

In its sample, this clonotype was seen many times. This rearrangement joins TRBV12-3 or TRBV12-4 to TRBJ2-3; the D is unclear. V lost 5 bases, J lost 5 bases, and 11 bases lay in between. The CDR3 consists of 13 residues. The CDR3 spells CASSQDLRDTQYF. CDR3 bases: TGTGCCAGCAGTCAAGACTTGAGAGATACGCAGTATTTT.

The table lists this clonotype with many counts. CDR3 DNA: TGTGCCAGCAGCGTCGCCGGGAGAGGTACGCAGTATTTT. This translates into CASSVAGRGTQYF. The chain couples TRBV7-2 to TRBJ2-3; D is possibly TRBD2 (6 bases). V was trimmed by 5 bases and J by 8 bases, leaving 14 bases between them. This CDR3 contains 13 residues. CDR1 is SGHTA and CDR2 is FQGNSA in the germline V gene.